The 8 T cell receptor beta chains below all came from one sample that was sequenced in a study of cytomegalovirus exposure and HLA in healthy donors. 13 Jbeta primers and 60 Vbeta primers were used for the PCR. TCRdb's copy holds only in-frame clones and misses some; the assay was immunoSEQ multiplex PCR. The sample yields approximately 100,000 clones, roughly 85% seen once. The sample taken for sequencing was PBMCs. The receptors shown here come from a woman in her thirties or forties in good health and CMV-seronegative.

CDR3 amino acids: CASSRRDFAVDSNQPQHF. CDR3 bases: TGTGCCAGCAGCCGCCGGGATTTTGCCGTGGATAGCAATCAGCCCCAGCATTTT. The J gene is TRBJ1-5, the V gene TRBV2; no firm D call. In germline, CDR1 is SNHLY, CDR2 FYNNEI. The CDR3 sequence is 18 residues long. Trimming shortened V by 6 bases and J by 0 bases, and 21 bases separated the two germline ends.

This chain uses TRBV5-6 with TRBJ2-1, with 9 bases fitting TRBD1. From germline, CDR1 is SGHDT and CDR2 YYEEEE. This CDR3 is 16 amino acids long. The ends lost 4 bases at V and 4 bases at J; junction bases unmatched: 9. The CDR3 DNA follows: TGTGCCAGCAGCCCGCTGGACAGGGGAAGGTACAATGAGCAGTTCTTC. As protein: CASSPLDRGRYNEQFF.

This clone was detected only a few times. This chain connects TRBV27 to TRBJ2-7; 7 positions match TRBD1. The CDR3 is 14 residues long. V trimming: 0 bases; J trimming: 4 bases; junction bases outside the gene matches: 3. Germline CDR1 and CDR2: MNHEY and SMNVEV (reference sequence). CDR3 coding DNA: TGTGCCAGCAGTTTATCAGGGGGCTTATACGAGCAGTACTTC. Amino acid sequence: CASSLSGGLYEQYF.

The chain carries TRBV7-9 and TRBJ1-2; weak D call: TRBD1 (5 bases). Germline V gene sequence: CDR1 SEHNR, CDR2 FQNEAQ (reference sequence). The CDR3 loop spans 14 amino acids. The V end lost 7 bases, the J end lost 4 bases, and 16 bases lay between the germline ends. The CDR3 DNA reads as TGTGCCAGCACACACGCTAGGGACTCCTATGGCTACACCTTC. This encodes CASTHARDSYGYTF.

The chain recombines TRBV7-2 with TRBJ2-3; 8 bases align to TRBD2. Trimming took 5 bases from V and 0 from J; bases not matched to a gene: 7. The CDR3 consists of 16 residues. Germline V gene lookup returns CDR1 SGHTA and CDR2 FQGNSA. CDR3 protein: CASSVPLAASTDTQYF. DNA of the CDR3: TGTGCCAGCAGCGTCCCACTAGCGGCCAGCACAGATACGCAGTATTTT. Variable domain in full (rest from reference TRBV7-2 and TRBJ2-3): GAGVSQSPSNKVTEKGKDVELRCDPISGHTALYWYRQSLGQGLEFLIYFQGNSAPDKSGLPSDRFSAERTGGSVSTLTIQRTQQEDSAVYLCASSVPLAASTDTQYFGPGTRLTVL.

The chain employs TRBV29-1 and TRBJ2-7; 7 nucleotides line up with TRBD1. Germline CDR1 SQVTM, CDR2 ANQGSEA. CDR3 length: 14 residues. Trimming removed 6 bases from V and 2 bases from J; junction bases left unmatched: 10. The CDR3 sequence: CSVGTDHPTYEQYF. The DNA for the CDR3 is TGCAGCGTCGGGACAGACCACCCTACCTACGAGCAGTACTTC.

This clone came up a few times. This rearrangement joins TRBV5-8 to TRBJ1-4; 10 nucleotides line up with TRBD1. The length of the CDR3 is 16 residues. V was pared by 4 bases and J by 8 bases, with 11 bases of the junction left unmatched. Germline CDR1 SGHTS, CDR2 YDEGEE. DNA of the CDR3: TGTGCCAGCAGCCGGGGACAGGGGCATCTTGGAGAAAAACTGTTTTTT. It translates to CASSRGQGHLGEKLFF.

The CDR3, as DNA: TGTGCCAGCAGTATGGGGGGTGGGGACTATGGCTACACCTTC. Protein product: CASSMGGGDYGYTF. The chain combines TRBV9 with TRBJ1-2, with D maybe TRBD1 (5 bases). Deletions cut 5 bases from V and 3 bases from J, with 14 bases between. The CDR3 is made up of 14 amino acids. Germline values: CDR1 SGDLS, CDR2 YYNGEE.